Each of the 23 T cell receptor beta chains below was sequenced from the same sample in a study of metastatic and nonmetastatic thyroid tumors. TCRdb re-clonotyped the PCR reads through MiXCR. In the table there are under 20,000 clones, roughly 29% of which are singletons. No patient received treatment before thyroid surgery. Sequencing input: blood. The receptors stem from a female donor with papillary thyroid cancer or a benign thyroid nodule (not recorded which). Some clones in this sample may be carry-over from other donors' samples.

Of note for this clone: Additional DNA sequences in this sample encode the identical CDR3. The chain carries TRBV6-1 and TRBJ1-5; D is perhaps TRBD1 (6 bases). There are 14 residues in the CDR3. Germline values: CDR1 MNHNS, CDR2 SASEGT. The germline V and J ends were trimmed by 6 bases and 6 bases, with 15 bases remaining between them. For the CDR3, the DNA is TGTGCCAGCAGAACAGGGATGGCCGGTCAGCCCCAGCATTTT. Translating gives CASRTGMAGQPQHF.

The chain combines TRBV20-1 with TRBJ1-1; D is perhaps TRBD1 (6 bases). This CDR3 is built from 14 residues. Germline V CDR1 and CDR2: DFQATT, SNEGSKA (reference sequence). Trimming took off 4 bases at V and 2 bases at J, with 14 bases between the two ends. The CDR3 spells CSATTGFTNTEAFF. The CDR3 DNA is TGCAGTGCTACTACAGGGTTCACTAACACTGAAGCTTTCTTT.

About this clone: A junction end diverges from the germline sequence, so it may reflect a read error. CDR3 amino acids: CAISLMRECPYF. CDR3 nucleotides: TGTGCCATCAGTTTAATGCGGGAGTGTCCGTATTTT. The rearrangement uses TRBV12-3 or TRBV12-4 and TRBJ2-3; 7 bases are shared with TRBD2. The CDR3 sequence is 12 residues long.

The chain combines TRBV20-1 with TRBJ2-7; TRBD1 aligns across 12 bases. V lost 6 bases to trimming and J lost 4 bases; unmatched junction nucleotides: 1. The CDR3 is made up of 12 amino acids. Looked up from germline, CDR1 is DFQATT and CDR2 is SNEGSKA (reference sequence). The CDR3 region is CSAGQGAYEQYF. The CDR3 DNA reads TGCAGTGCGGGACAGGGGGCGTACGAGCAGTACTTC.

In its sample, this clone ranks as medium-sized. This chain joins TRBV27 and TRBJ2-6; TRBD2 aligns across 9 bases. In germline, CDR1 is MNHEY, CDR2 SMNVEV (reference sequence). The CDR3 sequence is 15 residues long. V lost 6 bases and J lost 2; bases outside the gene matches: 2. CDR3: CASRAGGAGANVLTF. The DNA for the CDR3 is TGTGCCAGCAGGGCGGGGGGGGCTGGGGCCAACGTCCTGACTTTC.

This clone is classed as medium-sized (0.01 to 0.1%). The chain uses TRBV12-3 or TRBV12-4 and TRBJ2-3; a weak D match, TRBD2 (5 bases). The V and J ends lost 4 bases and 2 bases respectively, with 16 bases between them. The CDR3 length is 16 residues. The CDR3 region is CASSSMDGKYTDTQYF. The CDR3 DNA reads TGTGCCAGCAGTTCAATGGACGGGAAATACACAGATACGCAGTATTTT.

V gene TRBV4-1 combines with J gene TRBJ2-3; D is undetermined. V was cut by 0 bases and J by 2 bases, with 3 bases left in between. This CDR3 comprises 13 residues. Germline CDR1 MGHRA, CDR2 YSYEKL. The CDR3 nucleotides are TGCGCCAGCAGCCAAGATAACACAGATACGCAGTATTTT. It yields the protein CASSQDNTDTQYF.

The gene calls are TRBV20-1 and TRBJ2-7, with 14 nucleotides matching TRBD2. The V segment lost 2 bases and the J segment 4 bases; nucleotides outside the gene matches: 4. Germline V gene lookup returns CDR1 DFQATT and CDR2 SNEGSKA (reference sequence). The CDR3 consists of 15 residues. CDR3 loop: CSARSGTSGSYEQYF. The CDR3 region has the DNA TGCAGTGCTAGAAGCGGGACTAGCGGGAGTTACGAGCAGTACTTC.

Many counts were recorded for this clone. The chain joins TRBV3-1 to TRBJ2-4; perhaps TRBD2 as D (6 bases). V was shortened by 1 base and J by 8 bases, with 12 bases between the two germline ends. The CDR3 totals 14 residues. Germline V gene data show CDR1 as LGHDT and CDR2 as YNNKEL (reference sequence). CDR3 in amino acids: CASSQAAGLDIQYF. The CDR3 coding sequence is TGTGCCAGCAGCCAAGCGGCGGGATTAGACATTCAGTACTTC.

This clone was counted a few times. The V and J genes are TRBV20-1 and TRBJ1-1; tentatively, D is TRBD1 (5 bases). The ends were cut back, 3 bases at V and 1 base at J, with 9 bases in the middle. Germline-derived CDR1 and CDR2 are DFQATT and SNEGSKA (reference sequence). The CDR3 sequence is 13 residues long. CDR3 nucleotide sequence: TGCAGTGCTAGGCGACAGCCGAACACTGAAGCTTTCTTT. This codes for CSARRQPNTEAFF.

This clone ranks as medium-sized. The gene calls are TRBV10-2 and TRBJ1-5, with D possibly TRBD1 on 6 matching bases. The V gene lost 3 bases and the J gene lost 1 base, with 10 bases spanning the gap. Germline V gives CDR1 WSHSY, CDR2 SAAADI. The CDR3 has 15 residues. CDR3 sequence reads: CASSDIGQSNQPQHF. The CDR3, as DNA: TGCGCCAGCAGTGATATTGGACAGAGCAATCAGCCCCAGCATTTT.

This clone was recorded many times. DNA of the CDR3: TGTGCCTGGAGTGTACTCGCGGCGGGGATGTCTAGGGCTTTCTTT. Protein sequence: CAWSVLAAGMSRAFF. This chain uses TRBV30 with TRBJ1-1; no reliable D call. V lost 0 bases and J lost 11, with 22 bases in between. This CDR3 is 15 amino acids long. CDR1 and CDR2 (germline): GTSNPN, SVGIG (reference sequence). The variable domain in full, completed from reference TRBV30 and TRBJ1-1, reads SQTIHQWPATLVQPVGSPLSLECTVEGTSNPNLYWYRQAAGRGLQLLFYSVGIGQISSEVPQNLSASRPQDRQFILSSKKLLLSDSGFYLCAWSVLAAGMSRAFFGQGTRLTVV.

This clone has more than one count but fewer than ten. V and J are TRBV15 and TRBJ1-2, with a weak D call TRBD1 (5 bases). V was cut by 0 bases and J by 13 bases, with 12 bases left in between. CDR1 LNHNV and CDR2 YYDKDF come from the germline V gene (reference sequence). This CDR3 spans 12 amino acids. CDR3 residues: CATSRDQGVATF. In nucleotides, the CDR3 is TGTGCCACCAGCAGAGATCAGGGTGTGGCCACCTTC.

This clone is medium-sized. The V gene is TRBV20-1, the J gene TRBJ1-1; D not certain. Germline V CDR1 and CDR2: DFQATT, SNEGSKA (reference sequence). Between the trimmed V and J ends, which lost 3 bases and 5 bases, there was a span of 10 bases. The length of the CDR3 is 12 residues. For the CDR3, the DNA is TGCAGTGCTAGTAGGCAGTCGACTGAAGCTTTCTTT. Protein product: CSASRQSTEAFF.

V and J are TRBV11-2 and TRBJ2-7, with 9 bases aligning to TRBD1. The CDR3 extends over 13 amino acids. Germline V gene data show CDR1 as SGHAT and CDR2 as FQNNGV. The junction had 2 bases not matched to a gene; V was cut back by 5 bases and J by 3 bases. DNA for the CDR3: TGTGCCAGCAGCCTGACAGGGGGCTACGAGCAGTACTTC. It is translated as CASSLTGGYEQYF.

In its sample, this clone was seen many times. The CDR3: CASRPTALAGGRTDTQYF. The CDR3 nucleotides read TGCGCCAGCAGACCTACGGCGCTAGCGGGAGGGCGAACAGATACGCAGTATTTT. The V call is TRBV4-3, the J call TRBJ2-3, with 12 bases lining up with TRBD2. Germline V gene sequence: CDR1 LGHNA, CDR2 YSLEER. The CDR3 totals 18 residues. V lost 6 bases and J lost 3; bases outside the gene matches: 13.

This clone showed up many times. The chain uses TRBV27 and TRBJ2-1; D might be TRBD1 or TRBD2, each matching 5 bases. Germline lookup yields CDR1 MNHEY and CDR2 SMNVEV (reference sequence). Trimming pared 4 bases from V and 5 bases from J, leaving 12 bases between. The CDR3 is 14 residues long. The CDR3 DNA reads TGTGCCAGCAGTTATATCCGAGGGGACAATGAGCAGTTCTTC. Translating it yields CASSYIRGDNEQFF.

The V and J genes are TRBV20-1 and TRBJ1-6; D call uncertain. V was cut by 3 bases and J by 5 bases, with 8 bases left in between. The CDR3 covers 13 residues. From germline, CDR1 is DFQATT and CDR2 SNEGSKA (reference sequence). Here the CDR3 reads CSASPVNNSPLHF. The CDR3 DNA reads TGCAGTGCTAGCCCAGTTAATAATTCACCCCTCCACTTT.

The chain uses TRBV11-1 and TRBJ1-1; possibly TRBD1 for D (6 bases). V shed 3 bases and J shed 4 bases, with 18 bases lying between them. Germline V lookup: CDR1 SGHAT, CDR2 FQDESV (reference sequence). This CDR3 comprises 16 residues. The DNA for the CDR3 is TGTGCCAGCAGCTTCGACGTCGGGGGGCGAGTCACTGAAGCTTTCTTT. Translation gives CASSFDVGGRVTEAFF.

This clone showed up just a few times. The genes are TRBV12-3 or TRBV12-4 and TRBJ2-7; 10 positions match TRBD2. CDR3 length: 16 residues. Unmatched junction bases numbered 5, after V lost 3 bases and J lost 0 bases. CDR3: CASSFRASGSSYEQYF. DNA for the CDR3: TGTGCCAGCAGTTTCCGGGCTAGCGGGAGCTCCTACGAGCAGTACTTC.

This clone was observed many times. The chain recombines TRBV4-1 with TRBJ2-5, with no clear D. CDR1 is MGHRA and CDR2 is YSYEKL in the germline V gene. Trimming took 3 bases from V and 2 from J, leaving 7 bases between them. The CDR3 extends over 13 amino acids. The chain's CDR3 is CASSQWTQETQYF. CDR3 nucleotide sequence: TGCGCCAGCAGCCAGTGGACGCAAGAGACCCAGTACTTC.

This clone is judged medium-sized (0.01 to 0.1%). The chain uses TRBV11-2 and TRBJ2-7; TRBD1 matches 7 bases. The germline CDR1 and CDR2 sequences are SGHAT and FQNNGV. The CDR3 has 15 residues. The ends lost 5 bases at V and 7 bases at J; junction bases unmatched: 14. CDR3 loop: CASSPSPDRRIEQYF. CDR3 nucleotides: TGTGCCAGCAGCCCTAGCCCGGACAGGCGTATTGAGCAGTACTTC.

Within the sample, this clone is medium-sized. The rearrangement joins TRBV3-1 to TRBJ1-2; 7 bases agree with TRBD1. This CDR3 is 13 amino acids long. Germline V gene data show CDR1 as LGHDT and CDR2 as YNNKEL (reference sequence). J was trimmed by 8 bases and V by 2 bases; bases with no gene match: 5. CDR3 region: CASSQFRGNGYTF. CDR3 coding DNA: TGTGCCAGCAGCCAATTCAGGGGGAACGGCTACACCTTC.